The rows below give T cell receptor beta chains drawn from one sample of a study of human T cells and chemical hapten exposure. From the RACE reads, TCRdb called clonotypes with MiXCR, one entry per CDR3 protein. The data contain 95,000 or so distinct CDR3 sequences, 10% to 12% of them seen just once; the ten biggest clones take up roughly 3%. Sequenced here: whole blood, sampled in connection with sensitization to the hapten diphenylcyclopropenone (DPC). The receptor set was obtained from a woman aged 35 to 49 with alopecia areata. Some clones in this sample may be carry-over from other donors' samples. CDR3s include the opening cysteine and the closing phenylalanine or tryptophan. Fields, in order: V gene, J gene, clone size, CDR3 protein. Clone size is shown for a subset of rows, as once, few, many or a class of expanded clone.

>TRBV7-3|TRBJ2-2|.
CASSLSSGGELFF
>TRBV12-3/TRBV12-4|TRBJ2-2|.
CASLIGGPTGELFF
>TRBV6-5|TRBJ2-4|.
CASSPPPGKNIQYF
>TRBV18|TRBJ1-4|many
CASSYLQIGPSEKLFF
>TRBV20-1|TRBJ2-7|few
CSASRGTGLYEQYF
>TRBV27|TRBJ2-3|few
CASSLKAAYTQYF
>TRBV28|TRBJ2-5|.
CASSPGRAYQETQYF
>TRBV5-4|TRBJ1-2|few
CASSPTAEYGYTF
>TRBV6-5|TRBJ2-4|few
CASSPIFLGLAGAKNIQYF
>TRBV6-2/TRBV6-3|TRBJ2-1|many
CASSGGLVTGEQFF
>TRBV19|TRBJ2-2|.
CASRTTANTGELFF
>TRBV12-3/TRBV12-4|TRBJ1-2|few
CASSLSGAPYGYTF
>TRBV4-2|TRBJ2-7|many
CASSQKYPGGEQYF
>TRBV7-3|TRBJ2-3|many
CASSLNPRTDTQYF
>TRBV9|TRBJ2-1|.
CARSPPRDAPYNEQFF
>TRBV4-2|TRBJ1-1|many
CASSPTDEFTEAFF
>TRBV6-1|TRBJ2-3|.
CAINRGADTQYF
>TRBV3-1|TRBJ1-2|many
CASSQANLNRGRGYTF
>TRBV12-5|TRBJ1-1|many
CASGLEGYTEAFF
>TRBV20-1|TRBJ1-5|few
CSARTGTGSKPQHF
>TRBV7-2|TRBJ2-5|many
CASSQSVPSSQRGIQETQYF
>TRBV5-4|TRBJ2-2|.
CASSLDRGQNGELFF
>TRBV21-1|TRBJ1-1|many
CASSKPPTYLGACTEAFF
>TRBV20-1|TRBJ2-3|few
CSALLTDTQYF
>TRBV6-5|TRBJ2-2|many
CASSGERGTSGGELFF
>TRBV7-2|TRBJ2-7|many
CASSSGTDYEQYF
>TRBV3-1|TRBJ2-6|.
CASSQDRRSSPGANVLTF
>TRBV4-1|TRBJ2-3|.
CACSMGLGDTQYF
>TRBV6-1|TRBJ2-1|few
CASSEAVGRTSGRGNEQFF
>TRBV7-8|TRBJ2-7|few
CASSSSGSAQVEQYF
>TRBV28|TRBJ2-7|few
CASSSPGGSNRYF
>TRBV12-3/TRBV12-4|TRBJ2-2|few
CASSPTLTGELFF
>TRBV5-1|TRBJ2-7|.
CASSFAGRTYEQYF
>TRBV29-1|TRBJ2-2|few
CSVEGTSGSTGELFF
>TRBV4-3|TRBJ1-4|.
CASSQDARGQSEKLFF
>TRBV4-3|TRBJ1-4|few
CASSQERSTGVKLFF
>TRBV12-3/TRBV12-4|TRBJ1-1|.
CASSFDGPDTEAFF
>TRBV5-6|TRBJ2-1|few
CASSPTALYSYNEQFF
>TRBV27|TRBJ1-2|.
CASSLSWGPYGYTF
>TRBV12-3/TRBV12-4|TRBJ2-1|few
CASSSYSGDHNEQFF
>TRBV4-2|TRBJ2-3|many
CASSRGGGAIASTDTQYF
>TRBV7-9|TRBJ1-4|few
CASLPGQHNEKLFF
>TRBV7-2|TRBJ2-3|many
CASTRGLGIDTQYF
>TRBV29-1|TRBJ2-3|many
CSVGAGRANTDTQYF
>TRBV5-1|TRBJ2-7|many
CASSWTGTSHEQYF
>TRBV7-2|TRBJ2-5|.
CASRGRFIEETQYF